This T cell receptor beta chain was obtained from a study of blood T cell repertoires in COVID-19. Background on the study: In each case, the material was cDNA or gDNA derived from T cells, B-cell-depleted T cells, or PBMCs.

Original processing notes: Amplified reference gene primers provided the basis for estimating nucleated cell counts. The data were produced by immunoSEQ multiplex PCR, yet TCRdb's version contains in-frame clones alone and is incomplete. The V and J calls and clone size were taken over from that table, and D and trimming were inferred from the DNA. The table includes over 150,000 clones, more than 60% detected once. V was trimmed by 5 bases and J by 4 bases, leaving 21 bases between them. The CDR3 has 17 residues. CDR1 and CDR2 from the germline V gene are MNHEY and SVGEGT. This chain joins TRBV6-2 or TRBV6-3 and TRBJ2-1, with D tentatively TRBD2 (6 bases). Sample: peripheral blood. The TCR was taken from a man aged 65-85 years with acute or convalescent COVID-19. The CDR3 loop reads CASSTYVAGLTYNEQFF. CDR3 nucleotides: TGTGCCAGCAGTACCTATGTGGCGGGACTTACATACAATGAGCAGTTCTTC.